Below are 20 T cell receptor beta chains sequenced from a single sample in a study of cytomegalovirus exposure and HLA in healthy donors. The PCR ran on 60 Vbeta and 13 Jbeta primers. Profiled with immunoSEQ multiplex PCR; TCRdb holds only in-frame clones, not every one. The sample includes about 130,000 clones, around 82% of them seen just once. The sequenced sample consisted of PBMCs. These receptors were collected from a woman in her 40s in good health and CMV-seropositive.

This chain links TRBV4-1 with TRBJ1-1; tentatively, D is TRBD1 (5 bases). There are 16 residues in the CDR3. V was pared by 0 bases and J by 0 bases, with 11 bases between. Looked up from germline, CDR1 is MGHRA and CDR2 is YSYEKL. CDR3 in amino acids: CASSQETVLMNTEAFF. CDR3 DNA: TGCGCCAGCAGCCAAGAGACAGTGCTAATGAACACTGAAGCTTTCTTT.

The chain couples TRBV28 to TRBJ1-1; D might be TRBD1 (6 bases). CDR1 is MDHEN, CDR2 SYDVKM, per germline. The CDR3 loop spans 14 amino acids. V was trimmed by 5 bases and J by 1 base, leaving 11 bases between them. The DNA of the CDR3 is TGTGCCAGCAGTCCGGACAGCAAGAACACTGAAGCTTTCTTT. It specifies CASSPDSKNTEAFF.

The chain combines TRBV5-5 with TRBJ2-7, with D unclear. The CDR3 is 12 amino acids. Germline V CDR1 and CDR2: SGHKS, YYEKEE (reference sequence). Deletions cut 1 base from V and 4 bases from J, with 6 bases between. The CDR3 loop is CASSLTVYEQYF. The CDR3 DNA sequence: TGTGCCAGCAGCTTGACAGTTTACGAGCAGTACTTC.

This clone appeared a single time. V usage is TRBV30 and J usage is TRBJ1-1, with D perhaps TRBD1 (6 bases). The V gene lost 4 bases and the J gene lost 0 bases, with 12 bases spanning the gap. Germline assignment: CDR1 GTSNPN and CDR2 SVGIG (reference sequence). The CDR3 runs 14 residues. CDR3 sequence (DNA): TGTGCCTGGACTGGGGGCAGCGTGAACACTGAAGCTTTCTTT. Amino acids: CAWTGGSVNTEAFF.

The V and J genes are TRBV9 and TRBJ2-2; 13 bases match TRBD2. The CDR3 has 16 residues. J gave up 6 bases and V 3 bases, and 5 bases lay outside the gene matches. In germline, CDR1 is SGDLS, CDR2 YYNGEE. The CDR3 reads CASSGWTSGSPGELFF. The CDR3 DNA is TGTGCCAGCAGCGGGTGGACTAGCGGGAGCCCCGGGGAGCTGTTTTTT.

V usage is TRBV7-9 and J usage is TRBJ2-1; TRBD2 aligns across 10 bases. The CDR3 consists of 19 residues. Germline V gene sequence: CDR1 SEHNR, CDR2 FQNEAQ (reference sequence). The junction had 19 bases not matched to a gene; V was cut back by 3 bases and J by 8 bases. The CDR3 loop reads CASSFPGGRGTSGMYEQFF. CDR3 DNA: TGTGCCAGCAGCTTCCCAGGTGGCAGGGGTACTAGCGGGATGTATGAGCAGTTCTTC.

V is TRBV7-8 and J is TRBJ2-5; 10 bases map to TRBD2. With V trimmed by 8 bases and J by 1 base, 4 bases remained unmatched. The CDR3 is made up of 14 amino acids. Germline V lookup: CDR1 SGHVS, CDR2 FQNEAQ. The CDR3 bases are TGTGCCAGCGTGGAGCGGGAGGGCCAAGAGACCCAGTACTTC. It is translated as CASVEREGQETQYF. Drawing the rest from reference TRBV7-8 and TRBJ2-5, the complete variable domain is GAGVSQSPRYKVAKRGQDVALRCDPISGHVSLFWYQQALGQGPEFLTYFQNEAQLDKSGLPSDRFFAERPEGSVSTLKIQRTQQEDSAVYLCASVEREGQETQYFGPGTRLLVL.

This clone was seen a single time. This chain connects TRBV7-8 to TRBJ2-3, with 7 bases lining up with TRBD1. V trimming: 5 bases; J trimming: 4 bases; junction bases outside the gene matches: 3. The CDR3 runs to 13 residues. Germline V gene lookup returns CDR1 SGHVS and CDR2 FQNEAQ. In DNA form, the CDR3 reads TGTGCCAGCAGCACAGACAGGGCAGATACGCAGTATTTT. This sequence encodes CASSTDRADTQYF.

This clone was detected only a few times. V and J are TRBV16 and TRBJ1-1; 7 bases fit TRBD1. Trimming cost V 4 bases and J 4 bases; bases outside gene matches: 9. Germline loops: CDR1 KGHSY, CDR2 FQNENV. The CDR3 covers 15 residues. CDR3 in DNA: TGTGCCAGCAGCCGACCGACGGCAGGGGGCACTGAAGCTTTCTTT. Residues: CASSRPTAGGTEAFF.

This chain links TRBV30 with TRBJ1-2, with 10 bases identical to TRBD1. The germline CDR1 and CDR2 sequences are GTSNPN and SVGIG (reference sequence). V shed 2 bases, J shed 2 bases, and the junction held 8 bases outside the gene matches. There are 16 residues in the CDR3. The CDR3 spells CAWSLQPGQGNYGYTF. CDR3 bases: TGTGCCTGGAGTCTTCAACCGGGACAGGGGAACTATGGCTACACCTTC.

The chain carries TRBV27 and TRBJ1-5; a weak D match, TRBD1 (5 bases). Deletions cut 1 base from V and 1 base from J, with 14 bases between. Germline V gene sequence: CDR1 MNHEY, CDR2 SMNVEV (reference sequence). This CDR3 is built from 17 residues. This CDR3 reads CASSLFPPTVSNQPQHF. Here the CDR3 DNA reads TGTGCCAGCAGTTTATTCCCTCCGACAGTAAGCAATCAGCCCCAGCATTTT.

The chain has TRBV30 and TRBJ2-1; D unclear. The CDR3 is 15 residues long. Trimming removed 1 base at V and 6 bases at J, with 16 bases between. The germline CDR1 and CDR2 sequences are GTSNPN and SVGIG (reference sequence). This chain's CDR3 is CAWSEYGALPNEQFF. Written as DNA, the CDR3 is TGTGCCTGGAGTGAATATGGAGCCCTTCCCAATGAGCAGTTCTTC.

The chain links TRBV5-1 to TRBJ1-3; 7 positions match TRBD1. Per the germline V gene, CDR1 is SGHRS and CDR2 is YFSETQ. The CDR3 totals 15 residues. V trimming: 3 bases; J trimming: 2 bases; junction bases outside the gene matches: 5. CDR3: CASSSDQGAGNTIYF. CDR3 nucleotides: TGCGCCAGCAGCTCTGATCAGGGGGCTGGAAACACCATATATTTT.

The chain combines TRBV7-8 with TRBJ1-3; no definite D call. This CDR3 comprises 15 residues. V dropped 0 bases and J dropped 0 bases, with 6 bases sitting between them. Per germline, CDR1 SGHVS and CDR2 FQNEAQ. CDR3 amino acids: CASSLAADSGNTIYF. CDR3 sequence (DNA): TGTGCCAGCAGCTTAGCGGCGGACTCTGGAAACACCATATATTTT.

The rearrangement joins TRBV5-3 to TRBJ2-5; 10 bases are a match to TRBD2. TRBV5-3 is designated an ORF whose function remains uncertain. The J segment lost 11 bases and the V segment lost 1 base, leaving 17 bases of the junction unmatched. This CDR3 spans 17 amino acids. In DNA form, the CDR3 reads TGTGCCAGAAGCTTGCCCTCGTTTGCTAGCGGGAGACGGGAGCAGTACTTC. Protein sequence: CARSLPSFASGRREQYF.

V gene TRBV9 combines with J gene TRBJ1-4, with D uncertain. Germline-derived CDR1 and CDR2 are SGDLS and YYNGEE. This CDR3 spans 14 amino acids. V shed 0 bases and J shed 5 bases, with 8 bases lying between them. CDR3 protein: CASSVAVANEKLFF. The DNA of the CDR3 is TGTGCCAGCAGCGTAGCGGTAGCAAATGAAAAACTGTTTTTT. Using reference TRBV9 and TRBJ1-4 for the parts outside the CDR3, the full variable domain is DSGVTQTPKHLITATGQRVTLRCSPRSGDLSVYWYQQSLDQGLQFLIQYYNGEERAKGNILERFSAQQFPDLHSELNLSSLELGDSALYFCASSVAVANEKLFFGSGTQLSVL.

This clone was counted between two and nine times. This chain links TRBV6-5 with TRBJ2-3, with D unclear. CDR1 and CDR2 from the germline V gene are MNHEY and SVGAGI. The CDR3 extends over 14 amino acids. Trimming stripped 2 bases from V and 2 bases from J, with 8 bases between. DNA of the CDR3: TGTGCCAGCAGTTACACACACAACACAGATACGCAGTATTTT. It is translated as CASSYTHNTDTQYF.

The count of this clone is one. The chain has TRBV12-5 and TRBJ2-1, with 12 positions matching TRBD2. The J segment lost 5 bases and the V segment lost 7 bases, leaving 9 bases of the junction unmatched. Per germline, CDR1 LGHNT and CDR2 FRNRAP. The CDR3 sequence is 16 residues long. CDR3 in amino acids: CASATGLAGKHNEQFF. CDR3 sequence (DNA): TGTGCTAGTGCCACAGGACTAGCGGGAAAACACAATGAGCAGTTCTTC.

The chain joins TRBV4-3 to TRBJ2-1, with D unresolved. Trimming left V 0 bases short and J 9 bases short, with 12 bases between. The CDR3 is 14 amino acids. Germline V gene lookup returns CDR1 LGHNA and CDR2 YSLEER. CDR3 region: CASSQDSSVTEQFF. The CDR3 nucleotides read TGCGCCAGCAGCCAAGATAGTTCTGTCACTGAGCAGTTCTTC.

The CDR3 region has the DNA TGCAGCGCTGCCGGGACAGGGTTCGACGAGCAGTACTTC. It encodes CSAAGTGFDEQYF. J is TRBJ2-5 and V is TRBV29-1; TRBD1 matches at 9 bases. The J call may be wrong; the DNA end is better matched by TRBJ2-7. Germline lookup yields CDR1 SQVTM and CDR2 ANQGSEA. CDR3 length equals 13 residues.